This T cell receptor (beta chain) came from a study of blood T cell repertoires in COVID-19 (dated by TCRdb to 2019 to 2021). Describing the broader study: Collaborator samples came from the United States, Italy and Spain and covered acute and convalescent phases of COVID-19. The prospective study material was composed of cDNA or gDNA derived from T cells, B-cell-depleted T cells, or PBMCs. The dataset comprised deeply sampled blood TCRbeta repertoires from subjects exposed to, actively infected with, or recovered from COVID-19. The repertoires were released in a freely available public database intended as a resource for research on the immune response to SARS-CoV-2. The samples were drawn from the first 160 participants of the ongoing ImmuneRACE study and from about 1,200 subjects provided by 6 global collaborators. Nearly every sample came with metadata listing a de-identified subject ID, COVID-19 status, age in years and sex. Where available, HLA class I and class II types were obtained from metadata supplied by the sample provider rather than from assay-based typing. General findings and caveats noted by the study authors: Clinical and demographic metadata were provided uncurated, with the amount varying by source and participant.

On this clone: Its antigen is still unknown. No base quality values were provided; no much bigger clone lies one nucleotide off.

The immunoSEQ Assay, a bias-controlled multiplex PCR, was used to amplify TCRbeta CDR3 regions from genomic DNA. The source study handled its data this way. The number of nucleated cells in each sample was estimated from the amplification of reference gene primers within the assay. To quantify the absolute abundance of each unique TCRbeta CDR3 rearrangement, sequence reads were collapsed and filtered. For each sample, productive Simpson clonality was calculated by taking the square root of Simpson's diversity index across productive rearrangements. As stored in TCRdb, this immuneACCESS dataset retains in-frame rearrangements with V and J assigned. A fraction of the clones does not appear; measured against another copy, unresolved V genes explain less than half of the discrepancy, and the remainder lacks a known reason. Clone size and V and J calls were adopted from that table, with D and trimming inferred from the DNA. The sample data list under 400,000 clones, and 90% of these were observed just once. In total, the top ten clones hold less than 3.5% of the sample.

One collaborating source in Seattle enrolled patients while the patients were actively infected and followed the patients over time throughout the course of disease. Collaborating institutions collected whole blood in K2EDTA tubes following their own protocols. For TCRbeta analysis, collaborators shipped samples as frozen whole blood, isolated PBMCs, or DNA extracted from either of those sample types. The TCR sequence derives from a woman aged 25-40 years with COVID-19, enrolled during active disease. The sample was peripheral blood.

The sequence in DNA is TGTGCCAGCAGCTGGTCCAGGGATCAGCCCCAGCATTTT. Translated, this is CASSWSRDQPQHF. This chain joins TRBV5-8 to TRBJ1-5, with a tentative D gene TRBD1 over 5 matching bases. V drops 3 bases and J drops 5 bases, leaving 9 bases in between. Taken from the germline V gene, the CDR1 and CDR2 loops are SGHTS and YDEGEE. The CDR3 holds 13 amino acids from the cysteine to the phenylalanine. Only the CDR3 DNA is retained, 39 bases long and in frame from the first base.